The source of this TCR beta chain is a study of blood T cell repertoires in COVID-19. Study as a whole: Collection of acute and convalescent COVID-19 samples took place in the United States, Italy and Spain. Nucleic acid was either cDNA or gDNA, and it came from T cells, B-cell-depleted T cells, or PBMCs.

This CDR3 is 14 amino acids long. Between the trimmed V and J ends, which lost 0 bases and 7 bases, there was a span of 11 bases. Germline CDR1 reads SGHNT; CDR2 reads YYREEE (reference sequence). Using immunoSEQ multiplex PCR, the repertoire was profiled, and TCRdb retains in-frame clones only, with some absent. Of more than 95,000 clones in the sample, just under 85% were seen once. The V call is TRBV5-4, the J call TRBJ1-3, with a possible D match to TRBD1 (6 bases). The clonotype originates from an elderly woman with active or convalescent COVID-19. The specimen sequenced was peripheral blood. CDR3 in amino acids: CASSLDRVGNTIYF. CDR3 DNA sequence: TGTGCCAGCAGCTTGGACAGGGTCGGGAACACCATATATTTT. Combining the CDR3 with reference TRBV5-4 and TRBJ1-3 gives the whole variable domain ETGVTQSPTHLIKTRGQQVTLRCSSQSGHNTVSWYQQALGQGPQFIFQYYREEENGRGNFPPRFSGLQFPNYSSELNVNALELDDSALYLCASSLDRVGNTIYFGEGSWLTVV.